The present T cell receptor beta chain was sequenced within a study of blood T cell repertoires in COVID-19. About the study: Samples of COVID-19 (acute and convalescent) were obtained from the United States, Italy and Spain. T cells, B-cell-depleted T cells, or PBMCs supplied cDNA or gDNA.

As originally analysed: Nucleated cell counts were estimated from reference gene primer amplification. Profiled with immunoSEQ multiplex PCR; TCRdb holds only in-frame clones, not every one. That table gives V, J and clone size, and the DNA gave D and trimming. The sample consists of 170,000 or so clones, 85% to 90% of them appearing once. The CDR3 length is 13 residues. Germline CDR1 MDHEN, CDR2 SYDVKM. Deletions cut 10 bases from V and 5 bases from J, with 17 bases between. The TCR sequence derives from a man aged 35 to 55 with active or convalescent COVID-19. Sequencing was done on a sample of peripheral blood. The chain recombines TRBV28 with TRBJ1-1; D may be TRBD1 (5 bases). CDR3 residues: CATHGGLWTEAFF. CDR3 coding DNA: TGTGCCACCCACGGGGGACTATGGACTGAAGCTTTCTTT.